The rows below give T cell receptor beta chains drawn from one sample of a study of identical twins. TCRdb called the 5' RACE reads again in MiXCR, with one record for every CDR3 protein. The table lists about 280,000 distinct CDR3 sequences, about 8.9% of them singletons. These data were also filed under a second study, of yellow fever vaccine responses in identical twins.

Sequenced material: memory (CD45RO+) T cells sorted from blood. The receptors derive from a woman younger than 30 in good health. Each CDR3 is given with its conserved first and last residue.

CASSVWRENEQYF	TRBV2	TRBJ2-7	13
CASSPWGTNTEAFF	TRBV6-1	TRBJ1-1	14
CSARLGTYLTPLHF	TRBV20-1	TRBJ1-6	14
CASTPDRRTDEGPYNEQFF	TRBV27	TRBJ2-1	19
CASSLRPGVETQYF	TRBV12-3/TRBV12-4	TRBJ2-5	14
CASSRTGGREGNTIYF	TRBV5-1	TRBJ1-3	16
CASQREGGTDTQYF	TRBV2	TRBJ2-3	14
CASSEDKRTEAFF	TRBV25-1	TRBJ1-1	13
CSARGEKTQYF	TRBV20-1	TRBJ2-3	11
CASSLVGTSGGTDTQYF	TRBV5-1	TRBJ2-3	17
CASSLEGFPYNEQFF	TRBV7-9	TRBJ2-1	15
CASSGGTGRGGYTF	TRBV9	TRBJ1-2	14
CASRGTGVMHEQFF	TRBV12-3/TRBV12-4	TRBJ2-1	14
CASMSGGDTDTQYF	TRBV6-1	TRBJ2-3	14
CASSRLLAASTLSSYEQYF	TRBV21-1	TRBJ2-7	19
CASSPEIRSPLHF	TRBV5-1	TRBJ1-6	13
CSARSSGSLNEQFF	TRBV20-1	TRBJ2-1	14
CASSRDGTRGSETQYF	TRBV3-1	TRBJ2-5	16
CASSLGAETGYEQYF	TRBV2	TRBJ2-7	15
CASSLGRVTGELFF	TRBV5-1	TRBJ2-2	14
CSARVPGISYNEQFF	TRBV20-1	TRBJ2-1	15
CSARDTYQETQYF	TRBV20-1	TRBJ2-5	13
CASCRSGVAGKSSYNEQFF	TRBV2	TRBJ2-1	19
CASSQSGVNQPQHF	TRBV4-1	TRBJ1-5	14
CASSYSRRPRPGEQFF	TRBV6-5	TRBJ2-1	16
CASSQVGLSAYNEQFF	TRBV14	TRBJ2-1	16
CASSEGGAGEKLFF	TRBV25-1	TRBJ1-4	14
CASSLGGYYGYTF	TRBV11-2	TRBJ1-2	13
CASETRAGSAGELFF	TRBV5-1	TRBJ2-2	15
CASSRAGGRIQETQYF	TRBV5-6	TRBJ2-5	16
CASSLMASWGGIGHEQFF	TRBV7-2	TRBJ2-1	18
CASSLDLWREQYF	TRBV5-1	TRBJ2-7	13
CSVQRTVQETQYF	TRBV29-1	TRBJ2-5	13
CASSRTGVTEAFF	TRBV5-1	TRBJ1-1	13
CASSQAQGGSTEAFF	TRBV3-1	TRBJ1-1	15